A selection of T cell receptor beta chains follows, all from one sample in a study of T cell responses to AZD1222 COVID-19 vaccine. The table came from immunoSEQ multiplex PCR; TCRdb's copy has only in-frame clones and leaves some out. The sample holds some 66,000 clones, approximately 90% seen once. The sequencing here drew on peripheral blood, taken 28 days after the second AZD1222 dose. The source is an adult who received the AZD1222 COVID-19 vaccine. Each CDR3 is given with its conserved first and last residue. A D gene is named only where the DNA matches it firmly. Not every row has a clone size; where given, it reads once, few, many or a size class.

j_call | clone_size | v_call | d_call | cdr3_aa | cdr3_nt
TRBJ1-1 | - | TRBV7-8 | - | CASSLDRFKPNTEAFF | TGTGCCAGCAGCTTAGACAGGTTTAAACCGAACACTGAAGCTTTCTTT
TRBJ2-1 | - | TRBV5-1 | TRBD2 | CASSSRWTSGTYNEQFF | TGCGCCAGCAGCTCGAGATGGACTAGCGGAACATACAATGAGCAGTTCTTC
TRBJ2-7 | once | TRBV6-1 | - | CASSEMGGAIIEQYF | TGTGCCAGCAGTGAAATGGGGGGGGCGATAATCGAGCAGTACTTC
TRBJ1-6 | few | TRBV30 | - | CAWSAGGAPSPLHF | TGTGCCTGGAGTGCCGGGGGGGCGCCATCACCCCTCCACTTT
TRBJ2-7 | - | TRBV10-3 | - | CAISESSLGSLESYEQYF | TGTGCCATCAGTGAATCTTCCTTAGGGAGCTTAGAGTCCTACGAGCAGTACTTC
TRBJ2-5 | - | TRBV14 | - | CASSQFTEETQYF | TGTGCCAGCAGCCAATTCACAGAAGAGACCCAGTACTTC
TRBJ2-2 | many | TRBV10-3 | - | CATSAREIGELFF | TGTGCCACCTCAGCCAGGGAGATAGGGGAGCTGTTTTTT
TRBJ2-1 | once | TRBV7-3 | TRBD2 | CASSLDALAGVNEQFF | TGTGCCAGCAGCTTAGATGCCCTAGCGGGAGTGAATGAGCAGTTCTTC
TRBJ1-6 | - | TRBV9 | - | CASSPETGRSPLHF | TGTGCCAGCAGCCCAGAGACAGGTCGCTCACCCCTCCACTTT
TRBJ1-3 | - | TRBV11-3 | - | CASSFRYSGNTIYF | TGTGCCAGCAGCTTTCGTTACTCTGGAAACACCATATATTTT
TRBJ2-2 | - | TRBV19 | TRBD1 | CASRLLGQGVSAGELFF | TGTGCCAGTAGGCTTCTGGGACAGGGGGTAAGTGCCGGGGAGCTGTTTTTT
TRBJ2-6 | - | TRBV5-8 | - | CASSSPMGLSSGANVLTF | TGTGCCAGCAGCTCCCCGATGGGCCTAAGCTCCGGGGCCAACGTCCTGACTTTC
TRBJ2-2 | few | TRBV5-1 | - | CASNNGGTANTGELFF | TGCGCCAGCAATAATGGGGGGACAGCGAACACCGGGGAGCTGTTTTTT
TRBJ2-3 | - | TRBV7-2 | - | CASSSGQGADTQYF | TGTGCCAGCAGCTCCGGGCAGGGAGCAGATACGCAGTATTTT
TRBJ1-1 | - | TRBV30 | - | CAWSSGPLSAFF | TGTGCCTGGAGTTCAGGGCCACTGAGTGCTTTCTTT
TRBJ2-7 | - | TRBV5-8 | TRBD2 | CASREGLAVPYEQYF | TGTGCCAGCAGGGAAGGACTAGCGGTACCCTACGAGCAGTACTTC
TRBJ2-7 | - | TRBV4-1 | TRBD2 | CASSQGRLAGAQQYF | TGCGCCAGCAGCCAAGGGCGGCTAGCGGGCGCGCAGCAGTACTTC
TRBJ1-1 | - | TRBV3-1/TRBV3-2 | - | CASSHRVGTEAFF | TGTGCCAGCAGCCACAGGGTGGGCACTGAAGCTTTCTTT
TRBJ2-1 | - | TRBV11-2 | TRBD2 | CASSFYHNSGSSYNEQFF | TGTGCCAGCAGCTTCTACCATAACAGCGGGAGCTCCTACAATGAGCAGTTCTTC
TRBJ1-5 | few | TRBV10-3 | - | CAISGTEDQPQHF | TGTGCCATCAGTGGGACAGAGGATCAGCCCCAGCATTTT
TRBJ2-3 | - | TRBV27 | - | CASSLEGWDTQYF | TGTGCCAGCAGTTTAGAAGGATGGGATACGCAGTATTTT
TRBJ1-4 | - | TRBV29-1 | TRBD1 | CSVGGTGFDEKLFF | TGCAGCGTTGGGGGGACAGGCTTCGATGAAAAACTGTTTTTT
TRBJ1-3 | - | TRBV5-4 | - | CASSPGTPENTIYF | TGTGCCAGCAGCCCCGGGACGCCAGAAAACACCATATATTTT
TRBJ1-5 | - | TRBV5-4 | TRBD1 | CASSPGTGNQPQHF | TGTGCCAGCAGCCCCGGGACAGGCAATCAGCCCCAGCATTTT
TRBJ2-3 | - | TRBV18 | - | CASSGVADTQYF | TGTGCCAGCTCAGGGGTGGCAGATACGCAGTATTTT
TRBJ2-7 | - | TRBV5-5 | - | CASSPTTHAGQSSYEQYF | TGTGCCAGCAGCCCCACTACTCACGCGGGACAATCATCCTACGAGCAGTACTTC
TRBJ2-7 | once | TRBV27 | - | CASSPYTGSSYEQYF | TGTGCCAGCAGTCCATACACGGGTAGTTCCTACGAGCAGTACTTC
TRBJ1-1 | - | TRBV13 | - | CASSLRTVNTEAFF | TGTGCCAGCAGTTTGCGGACGGTGAACACTGAAGCTTTCTTT
TRBJ1-6 | - | TRBV27 | - | CASSLDNSPLHF | TGTGCCAGCAGTTTAGATAATTCACCCCTCCACTTT
TRBJ1-6 | - | TRBV9 | - | CASSGPGRGSSPLHF | TGTGCCAGCAGCGGCCCGGGACGTGGATCTTCACCCCTCCACTTT
TRBJ2-5 | once | TRBV29-1 | - | CSVEGETRMETQYF | TGCAGCGTTGAAGGGGAGACTAGGATGGAGACCCAGTACTTC
TRBJ2-3 | - | TRBV9 | - | CASSVAAVSTDTQYF | TGTGCCAGCAGCGTAGCGGCGGTGAGCACAGATACGCAGTATTTT